Given below is one T cell receptor beta chain in context. The data are from a study of T cell responses to AZD1222 COVID-19 vaccine. In germline, CDR1 is KGHSH, CDR2 LQKENI. The CDR3 covers 15 residues. The trim removed 0 bases at V and 7 bases at J, leaving 6 bases unmatched. Produced via immunoSEQ multiplex PCR; TCRdb's table is partial and in-frame only. The sample has around 150,000 clones, around 91% seen once. The clonotype comes from an adult in good health. Sequencing was performed on peripheral blood, taken on day 0 of AZD1222 vaccination. The chain employs TRBV18 and TRBJ2-7; TRBD2 agrees at 10 bases. The CDR3 DNA follows: TGTGCCAGCTCACCACCCAACCTAGCGGGAGCAGAGCAGTACTTC. This translates into CASSPPNLAGAEQYF.